Listed below are T cell receptor beta chains from one sample, sequenced in a study of blood T cell repertoires in COVID-19. Method: immunoSEQ multiplex PCR; TCRdb's copy keeps in-frame clones and lacks some. The table has 95,000 to 150,000 clones, around three quarters seen once; the top ten hold more than 35%. Sequenced sample: peripheral blood. Source of these receptors: a man in his forties with active or convalescent COVID-19. CDR3s include the opening cysteine and the closing phenylalanine or tryptophan. D genes are given only for firm matches. The size entry is marked missing in some rows and otherwise reads once, few, many or a size class.

clone size	V gene	D gene	J gene	CDR3 protein	CDR3 DNA
-	TRBV5-4	TRBD1	TRBJ1-3	CASSLDQGAGNTIYF	TGTGCCAGCAGCTTGGACCAGGGGGCTGGAAACACCATATATTTT
few	TRBV10-3	TRBD2	TRBJ2-3	CAISEFSLGSGSPDTQYF	TGTGCCATCAGTGAGTTTTCCCTGGGTAGCGGGAGTCCAGATACGCAGTATTTT
-	TRBV24-1	-	TRBJ1-1	CATRETSGTEAFF	TGTGCCACCAGAGAAACCTCCGGCACTGAAGCTTTCTTT
-	TRBV18	TRBD2	TRBJ2-2	CASSPRAGDTGELFF	TGTGCCAGCTCACCAAGAGCGGGGGATACCGGGGAGCTGTTTTTT
few	TRBV19	-	TRBJ1-5	CASSSAGLSNQPQHF	TGTGCCAGTAGTTCAGCCGGACTGAGCAATCAGCCCCAGCATTTT
few	TRBV29-1	-	TRBJ1-2	CSVETDNYGYTF	TGCAGCGTTGAGACAGATAACTATGGCTACACCTTC
-	TRBV24-1	-	TRBJ2-2	CATTPTANTGELFF	TGTGCCACCACCCCGACTGCGAACACCGGGGAGCTGTTTTTT
once	TRBV24-1	TRBD2	TRBJ2-2	CATSGLAGGTNTGELFF	TGTGCCACCAGTGGGTTAGCGGGAGGGACGAACACCGGGGAGCTGTTTTTT
-	TRBV6-2/TRBV6-3	-	TRBJ1-2	CASSYGRGFNYGYTF	TGTGCCAGCAGTTACGGACGGGGGTTTAACTATGGCTACACCTTC
-	TRBV6-1	TRBD1	TRBJ2-1	CASSEAGQGNEQFF	TGTGCCAGCAGTGAAGCGGGACAGGGGAATGAGCAGTTCTTC
few	TRBV5-1	-	TRBJ2-1	CASSLEAAGPYNEQFF	TGCGCCAGCAGCTTGGAAGCCGCGGGGCCCTACAATGAGCAGTTCTTC
-	TRBV19	-	TRBJ1-5	CASRGADYSNQPQHF	TGTGCCAGTAGGGGGGCCGATTATAGCAATCAGCCCCAGCATTTT
few	TRBV19	TRBD1	TRBJ1-2	CASRSARTGGSHGYTF	TGTGCCAGTAGATCGGCAAGGACAGGGGGCTCTCATGGCTACACCTTC
-	TRBV4-3	-	TRBJ2-1	CASSQDIGVEQFF	TGCGCCAGCAGCCAAGATATTGGAGTCGAGCAGTTCTTC
-	TRBV6-1	-	TRBJ2-4	CASSEGLAKNIQYF	TGTGCCAGCAGTGAGGGACTAGCCAAAAACATTCAGTACTTC
-	TRBV5-1	TRBD1	TRBJ1-2	CASSLFDRGDYGYTF	TGCGCCAGCAGCTTATTCGACAGGGGTGACTATGGCTACACCTTC
-	TRBV10-1	-	TRBJ2-1	CASGSGNEQFF	TGCGCCAGCGGGTCGGGGAATGAGCAGTTCTTC
-	TRBV5-1	-	TRBJ1-1	CASSFNMNTEAFF	TGCGCCAGCAGCTTTAATATGAACACTGAAGCTTTCTTT
-	TRBV4-2	-	TRBJ2-7	CASSQDSGGSYEQYF	TGTGCCAGCAGCCAAGATTCCGGGGGATCCTACGAGCAGTACTTC
-	TRBV11-2	-	TRBJ2-2	CASSLDYRVGELFF	TGTGCCAGCAGCTTAGACTACAGGGTCGGGGAGCTGTTTTTT
-	TRBV5-4	-	TRBJ1-1	CASSLELTVNTEAFF	TGTGCCAGCAGCTTGGAGTTAACAGTGAACACTGAAGCTTTCTTT
-	TRBV5-1	TRBD2	TRBJ2-7	CASSSGLAVYEQYF	TGCGCCAGCAGCTCCGGACTAGCGGTCTACGAGCAGTACTTC
-	TRBV30	-	TRBJ1-1	CAWTPGSTEAFF	TGTGCCTGGACCCCGGGGAGCACTGAAGCTTTCTTT
-	TRBV28	TRBD2	TRBJ2-5	CASSPLSSGAPETQYF	TGTGCCAGCAGTCCCCTGTCTAGCGGAGCCCCAGAGACCCAGTACTTC
-	TRBV19	-	TRBJ2-4	CASSIQIAKNIQYF	TGTGCCAGTAGTATCCAAATAGCCAAAAACATTCAGTACTTC
-	TRBV2	-	TRBJ2-7	CASQLLALEQYF	TGTGCCAGCCAACTCCTAGCTCTCGAGCAGTACTTC
-	TRBV4-3	-	TRBJ1-4	CASSQSRAGIFIEKLFF	TGCGCCAGCAGCCAATCTCGGGCAGGGATATTCATTGAAAAACTGTTTTTT
few	TRBV7-9	-	TRBJ2-5	CASSLATDWVAQYF	TGTGCCAGCAGCTTAGCGACCGACTGGGTGGCCCAGTACTTC
-	TRBV13	-	TRBJ2-5	CASSFVQGKTQYF	TGTGCCAGCAGCTTCGTACAGGGAAAGACCCAGTACTTC
few	TRBV30	-	TRBJ1-2	CAWSLQGSNYGYTF	TGTGCCTGGAGCCTACAGGGCTCTAACTATGGCTACACCTTC
-	TRBV24-1	-	TRBJ2-1	CATSDLFRDEQFF	TGTGCCACCAGTGATTTGTTCCGAGATGAGCAGTTCTTC
-	TRBV2	-	TRBJ1-4	CASHWGGSNEKLFF	TGTGCCAGCCATTGGGGAGGGTCTAATGAAAAACTGTTTTTT
-	TRBV27	-	TRBJ1-2	CASSLKGTGGYTF	TGTGCCAGCAGTTTGAAAGGGACTGGTGGCTACACCTTC
-	TRBV2	TRBD1	TRBJ2-7	CASSVDRGSEQYF	TGTGCCAGCAGTGTGGACAGGGGCTCCGAGCAGTACTTC
-	TRBV5-1	TRBD2	TRBJ2-7	CASSLGPAGGFYEQYF	TGCGCCAGCAGCTTGGGGCCAGCGGGAGGGTTCTACGAGCAGTACTTC
-	TRBV11-2	-	TRBJ2-7	CASSLDLAPSYEQYF	TGTGCCAGCAGCTTAGATCTAGCCCCCTCCTACGAGCAGTACTTC
once	TRBV30	-	TRBJ1-6	CAWSGGYVSPLHF	TGTGCCTGGAGTGGGGGCTATGTTTCACCCCTCCACTTT
once	TRBV6-5	-	TRBJ2-2	CASRDQGARELFF	TGTGCCAGCAGGGACCAAGGGGCCCGGGAGCTGTTTTTT
-	TRBV6-6	TRBD1	TRBJ2-2	CASSPGQGYTGELFF	TGTGCCAGCAGCCCCGGACAGGGTTACACCGGGGAGCTGTTTTTT